This paragraph reports one T cell receptor beta chain. The sample comes from a study of blood T cell repertoires in COVID-19. Recovery among Cohort 3 donors was established by two negative PCRs, clearance, or symptom resolution. This CDR3 comprises 13 residues. The V gene lost 1 base and the J gene lost 8 bases, with 11 bases spanning the gap. The germline V gene encodes CDR1 LNHDA and CDR2 SQIVND (reference sequence). Here immunoSEQ multiplex PCR was the method, and the copy in TCRdb shows in-frame clones only, minus some. The table includes almost 250,000 clones, more than 85% detected once. This sequence originates from a woman between 45 and 65 years old who had recovered from COVID-19. This chain uses TRBV19 with TRBJ1-1; D is perhaps TRBD1 (6 bases). The material sequenced was PBMCs or T cells enriched from blood (not recorded which). CDR3 nucleotides: TGTGCCAGTAGTATAGCTCGAGGGGGAGAAGCTTTCTTT. This encodes CASSIARGGEAFF.